The next 9 T cell receptor beta chains were all read from a single sample in a study of immune cell composition in non-small cell lung cancer. Normal lung was sampled as far from the tumour as possible, at least 3 cm. Only in-frame clones appear in the TCRdb table, and some are missing; sequencing was by immunoSEQ multiplex PCR. Found here are roughly 8,700 clones, about 68% of them singletons; the top ten hold about a quarter. The sample comprised non-adjacent lung tissue. The receptor source for this set is a human donor with non-small cell lung cancer.

The chain is built from TRBV27 and TRBJ1-2; no definite D call. Germline V gene sequence: CDR1 MNHEY, CDR2 SMNVEV (reference sequence). CDR3 length: 13 residues. V lost 0 bases to trimming and J lost 8 bases, with 10 bases between them. CDR3 loop: CASSLSGGSGYTF. The CDR3 region has the DNA TGTGCCAGCAGTTTATCGGGAGGGAGCGGCTACACCTTC.

The chain has TRBV2 and TRBJ1-4; D gene uncertain. The CDR3 is made up of 11 amino acids. V shed 8 bases and J shed 4 bases, with 5 bases lying between them. Looked up from germline, CDR1 is SNHLY and CDR2 is FYNNEI. Written as DNA, the CDR3 is TGTGCCAGCGGAGATAATGAAAAACTGTTTTTT. Its protein product is CASGDNEKLFF.

This chain joins TRBV27 and TRBJ1-5, with a weak D call TRBD1 (5 bases). The CDR3 runs to 14 residues. The germline V gene has CDR1 MNHEY and CDR2 SMNVEV (reference sequence). Trimming left V 2 bases short and J 7 bases short, with 12 bases between. The CDR3 bases are TGTGCCAGCAGTTTAAGTGCAGGGATCCAGCCCCAGCATTTT. Its protein product is CASSLSAGIQPQHF.

This clone is medium-sized in the sample. V gene TRBV19 combines with J gene TRBJ2-1; 10 nucleotides agree with TRBD2. CDR3 length: 15 amino acids. With V trimmed by 1 base and J by 7 bases, 4 bases remained unmatched. The germline V gene encodes CDR1 LNHDA and CDR2 SQIVND (reference sequence). The CDR3 DNA follows: TGTGCCAGTAGTATAGGGGCTAGCGGGGGTAATGAGCAGTTCTTC. This gives the protein CASSIGASGGNEQFF.

The genes are TRBV5-8 and TRBJ2-4, with 10 bases that match TRBD1. This CDR3 spans 17 amino acids. Germline lookup yields CDR1 SGHTS and CDR2 YDEGEE. After removal of 4 bases from V and 7 bases from J, the junction contained 14 bases not matched to a gene. CDR3 amino acids: CASSPGTGVSLVNIQYF. CDR3 coding DNA: TGTGCCAGCAGCCCCGGGACAGGGGTTTCTTTGGTGAACATTCAGTACTTC.

This chain links TRBV9 with TRBJ1-6; the D gene is possibly TRBD1 (6 bases). CDR3 length: 15 residues. Germline V gives CDR1 SGDLS, CDR2 YYNGEE. Trimming stripped 2 bases from V and 7 bases from J, with 13 bases between. The CDR3 bases are TGTGCCAGCAGCGTGACAGGAGAGAAGAATTCACCCCTCCACTTT. Translation gives CASSVTGEKNSPLHF.

The J gene is TRBJ1-2, the V gene TRBV13, with no clear D. This CDR3 has 16 amino acids. The ends were cut back, 5 bases at V and 8 bases at J, with 24 bases in the middle. CDR1 and CDR2 from the germline V gene are PRHDT and FYEKMQ (reference sequence). This chain's CDR3 is CASSLGLSPRSGGYTF. The CDR3 bases are TGTGCCAGCAGCCTCGGACTGTCACCTAGATCAGGCGGCTACACCTTC.

The chain joins TRBV5-1 to TRBJ2-1; 11 nucleotides align to TRBD2. This CDR3 spans 15 amino acids. V dropped 1 base and J dropped 10; count of bases not matched to a gene: 7. CDR1 and CDR2 from the germline V gene are SGHRS and YFSETQ. The chain's CDR3 is CASSLNSGGAREQFF. DNA of the CDR3: TGCGCCAGCAGCTTGAATAGCGGGGGGGCCCGGGAGCAGTTCTTC.

This clone was counted between two and nine times. This rearrangement joins TRBV19 to TRBJ1-2, with TRBD1 matching 11 bases. This CDR3 is built from 12 residues. Germline V gene data show CDR1 as LNHDA and CDR2 as SQIVND (reference sequence). The trim removed 10 bases at V and 11 bases at J, leaving 9 bases unmatched. CDR3 bases: TGTGCCATTCCGGACAGGGGGCAGGGTTACACCTTC. Amino acid sequence: CAIPDRGQGYTF. Full variable domain (rest looked up from reference TRBV19 and TRBJ1-2): DGGITQSPKYLFRKEGQNVTLSCEQNLNHDAMYWYRQDPGQGLRLIYYSQIVNDFQKGDIAEGYSVSREKKESFPLTVTSAQKNPTAFYLCAIPDRGQGYTFGSGTRLTVV.